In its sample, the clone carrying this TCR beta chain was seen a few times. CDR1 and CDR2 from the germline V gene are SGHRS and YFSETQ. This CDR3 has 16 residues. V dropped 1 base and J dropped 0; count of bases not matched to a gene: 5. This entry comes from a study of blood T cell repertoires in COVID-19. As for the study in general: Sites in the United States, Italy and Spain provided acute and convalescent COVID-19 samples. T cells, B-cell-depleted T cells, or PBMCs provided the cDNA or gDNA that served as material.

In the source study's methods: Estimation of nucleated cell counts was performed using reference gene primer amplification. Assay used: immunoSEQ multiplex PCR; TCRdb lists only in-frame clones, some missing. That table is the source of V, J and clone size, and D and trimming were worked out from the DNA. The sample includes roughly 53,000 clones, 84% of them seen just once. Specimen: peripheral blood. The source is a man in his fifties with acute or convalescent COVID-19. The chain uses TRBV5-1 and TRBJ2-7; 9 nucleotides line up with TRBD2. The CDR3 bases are TGCGCCAGCAGCTTGATTCTAGCGGGAAGCTCCTACGAGCAGTACTTC. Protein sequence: CASSLILAGSSYEQYF.